The 14 T cell receptor beta chains given below trace back to one sample, sequenced in a study of blood T cell repertoires in COVID-19. Assay used: immunoSEQ multiplex PCR; TCRdb lists only in-frame clones, some missing. The sample carries about 59,000 clones, 70% to 90% recorded once. The sample was peripheral blood. The receptors here all came from a human donor in a cohort sampled during active COVID-19.

This clone has only a few counts. The V call is TRBV6-5, the J call TRBJ1-2, with 9 nucleotides matching TRBD1. The germline V gene has CDR1 MNHEY and CDR2 SVGAGI. The CDR3 loop spans 15 amino acids. V trimming: 0 bases; J trimming: 4 bases; junction bases outside the gene matches: 3. The DNA of the CDR3 is TGTGCCAGCAGTTACTCCGGACAGGGGCCCTATGGCTACACCTTC. Translating gives CASSYSGQGPYGYTF.

The J gene is TRBJ2-1, the V gene TRBV6-2 or TRBV6-3; 8 bases are a match to TRBD2. V trimming: 0 bases; J trimming: 8 bases; junction bases outside the gene matches: 9. The CDR3 sequence is 16 residues long. Germline CDR1 and CDR2: MNHEY and SVGEGT. CDR3 coding DNA: TGTGCCAGCAGTTACTCTGGGACTAGTCTGGCCTATGAGCAGTTCTTC. As protein: CASSYSGTSLAYEQFF.

The rearrangement uses TRBV6-6 and TRBJ1-6, with a possible D match to TRBD1 (6 bases). Trimming took off 2 bases at V and 8 bases at J, with 10 bases between the two ends. The CDR3 length is 14 residues. The germline gives CDR1 MNHNY, CDR2 SVGAGI (reference sequence). The CDR3: CASSYEQGDSPLHF. CDR3 in DNA: TGTGCCAGCAGTTACGAACAGGGCGATTCACCCCTCCACTTT.

V gene TRBV5-1 combines with J gene TRBJ2-7; 11 nucleotides line up with TRBD1. V lost 5 bases, J lost 4 bases, and 11 bases stayed unmatched. Germline V lookup: CDR1 SGHRS, CDR2 YFSETQ. CDR3 size: 16 residues. This CDR3 is CASREGGGQGGYEQYF. CDR3 nucleotide sequence: TGCGCCAGCAGAGAAGGCGGGGGACAGGGGGGGTACGAGCAGTACTTC.

In its sample, this clone was seen once. For the CDR3, the DNA is TGCGCCAGCAGCTTGGGGTTCCGGGACTCCTCCTACAATGAGCAGTTCTTC. It specifies CASSLGFRDSSYNEQFF. The V gene is TRBV5-1, the J gene TRBJ2-1, with D possibly being TRBD2 (6 bases). With 0 bases removed from V and 0 bases from J, the gap between germline ends came to 13 bases. Per the germline V gene, CDR1 is SGHRS and CDR2 is YFSETQ. There are 17 residues in the CDR3.

The chain has TRBV12-3 or TRBV12-4 and TRBJ2-1; a weak D match, TRBD1 (5 bases). CDR3 size: 13 residues. Trimming cost V 6 bases and J 9 bases, with 15 bases left between them. The CDR3 reads CASSWGFKREQFF. The DNA for the CDR3 is TGTGCCAGCAGCTGGGGCTTCAAGCGTGAGCAGTTCTTC.

The chain links TRBV5-1 to TRBJ2-2, with D unclear. Trimming cost V 0 bases and J 1 base, with 7 bases left between them. CDR3 size: 15 residues. CDR1 is SGHRS and CDR2 is YFSETQ in the germline V gene. The CDR3 spells CASSLVAGNTGELFF. The CDR3 bases are TGCGCCAGCAGCTTGGTGGCAGGGAACACCGGGGAGCTGTTTTTT.

The rearrangement links TRBV7-8 to TRBJ2-1; 7 nucleotides match TRBD2. Germline V gives CDR1 SGHVS, CDR2 FQNEAQ. This CDR3 comprises 15 residues. V shed 1 base, J shed 7 bases, and the junction held 7 bases outside the gene matches. The CDR3 nucleotides are TGTGCCAGCAGCTTAGTTGCGGGGGATGAGAATGAGCAGTTCTTC. Amino acid sequence: CASSLVAGDENEQFF. Filled out from reference TRBV7-8 and TRBJ2-1, the complete variable domain reads GAGVSQSPRYKVAKRGQDVALRCDPISGHVSLFWYQQALGQGPEFLTYFQNEAQLDKSGLPSDRFFAERPEGSVSTLKIQRTQQEDSAVYLCASSLVAGDENEQFFGPGTRLTVL.

This chain links TRBV3-1 (or the pseudogene TRBV3-2) with TRBJ1-2, with 9 bases matching TRBD1. CDR1 is LGHDT and CDR2 is YNNKEL in the germline V gene (reference sequence). This CDR3 comprises 15 residues. V shed 0 bases, J shed 6 bases, and the junction held 5 bases outside the gene matches. The CDR3 region has the DNA TGTGCCAGCAGCCAAGATACAGGGGGCCTGGATGGCTACACCTTC. Protein sequence: CASSQDTGGLDGYTF.

This chain links TRBV3-1 (or the pseudogene TRBV3-2) with TRBJ2-3; 8 bases line up with TRBD2. This CDR3 contains 14 residues. After removal of 11 bases from V and 3 bases from J, the junction contained 10 bases not matched to a gene. Looked up from germline, CDR1 is LGHDT and CDR2 is YNNKEL (reference sequence). The chain's CDR3 is CASVERGSTDTQYF. CDR3 DNA: TGTGCCTCCGTGGAGCGGGGGAGTACAGATACGCAGTATTTT.

The CDR3 spells CASSPSVIYGYTF. The CDR3 bases are TGTGCCAGCTCACCATCAGTGATTTATGGCTACACCTTC. This sequence joins TRBV18 and TRBJ1-2; D not resolved. The CDR3 sequence is 13 residues long. Germline V lookup: CDR1 KGHSH, CDR2 LQKENI. Trimming removed 2 bases from V and 5 bases from J, with 9 bases in between. The full variable domain, completed using reference TRBV18 and TRBJ1-2, is NAGVMQNPRHLVRRRGQEARLRCSPMKGHSHVYWYRQLPEEGLKFMVYLQKENIIDESGMPKERFSAEFPKEGPSILRIQQVVRGDSAAYFCASSPSVIYGYTFGSGTRLTVV.

V and J are TRBV2 and TRBJ1-5; TRBD1 agrees at 7 bases. The germline gives CDR1 SNHLY, CDR2 FYNNEI. V shed 7 bases and J 7 bases; nucleotides not matched to a gene: 10. This CDR3 is 14 amino acids long. This CDR3 reads CASMRTGLGQPQHF. DNA for the CDR3: TGTGCCAGCATGCGGACAGGCCTAGGGCAGCCCCAGCATTTT.

The chain recombines TRBV6-2 or TRBV6-3 with TRBJ2-1, with a weak D call TRBD2 (6 bases). The CDR3 runs 13 residues. The V end lost 3 bases, the J end lost 8 bases, and 11 bases lay between the germline ends. The germline CDR1 and CDR2 sequences are MNHEY and SVGEGT. CDR3 coding DNA: TGTGCCAGCAGTTATTGGGGGGTTCATGAGCAGTTCTTC. It encodes CASSYWGVHEQFF.

There are many counts of this clone. This chain uses TRBV30 with TRBJ1-3, with a weak D call TRBD1 (5 bases). The CDR3 contains 13 residues. CDR1 is GTSNPN and CDR2 is SVGIG in the germline V gene (reference sequence). Trimming shortened V by 2 bases and J by 4 bases, and 9 bases separated the two germline ends. For the CDR3, the DNA is TGTGCCTGGAGTCCCACAGGCGGAAACACCATATATTTT. Its translation is CAWSPTGGNTIYF. Full variable domain (rest looked up from reference TRBV30 and TRBJ1-3): SQTIHQWPATLVQPVGSPLSLECTVEGTSNPNLYWYRQAAGRGLQLLFYSVGIGQISSEVPQNLSASRPQDRQFILSSKKLLLSDSGFYLCAWSPTGGNTIYFGEGSWLTVV.